The clone carrying this TCR beta chain has just a few counts. The data stem from a study of blood T cell repertoires in COVID-19. Study details: Samples of COVID-19 (acute and convalescent) were obtained from the United States, Italy and Spain. T cells, B-cell-depleted T cells, or PBMCs provided the cDNA or gDNA that served as material.

Germline values: CDR1 MNHEY, CDR2 SMNVEV (reference sequence). The CDR3 contains 15 residues. V gave up 6 bases and J gave up 0 bases, with 13 bases separating them. Authors' analysis steps: Reference gene primer amplification yielded estimated nucleated cell counts. Produced via immunoSEQ multiplex PCR; TCRdb's table is partial and in-frame only. The DNA gave D and trimming, while V, J and clone size come from that table. The data hold about 200,000 clones, with more than 75% observed a single time. This receptor was taken from a man aged 45-65 years with acute or convalescent COVID-19. This chain uses TRBV27 with TRBJ2-3; tentative D call: TRBD1 (6 bases). The specimen sequenced was peripheral blood. The CDR3 sequence is CASRFGGVSTDTQYF. CDR3 DNA sequence: TGTGCCAGCAGGTTTGGGGGCGTTAGCACAGATACGCAGTATTTT.